What follows describes a single TCR beta chain. Its antigen is as yet unknown. There are 15 residues in the CDR3. The germline V gene has CDR1 SNHLY and CDR2 FYNNEI. This specimen belongs to a study of T cells expressing NK-cell markers. Study conclusions and caveats: For four donors, these clonotypes were likewise the leading ones in the CD3+CD56-NKG2C+ fraction.

One entry per CDR3 protein, without DNA, is what TCRdb gives after re-calling the 5' RACE reads. The sample has 150,000 to 170,000 distinct CDR3 sequences. The J gene is TRBJ2-3, the V gene TRBV2; there is no DNA to check the TCRdb D call of TRBD1. Material for sequencing was blood T cells: a sorted CD56 or NKG2C T cell subset, CD4+ or CD8+ T cells, or bulk PBMC T cells (not recorded which). The receptor's source is a woman aged 50 to 65 in good health. The CDR3 here is CASSPGQGLTDTQYF.